These 23 T cell receptor beta chains were sequenced from one sample in a study of blood T cell repertoires in COVID-19. Here immunoSEQ multiplex PCR was the method, and the copy in TCRdb shows in-frame clones only, minus some. The sample includes some 180,000 clones, approximately 85% seen only once; the top ten take 6.2%. The material sequenced was PBMCs or T cells enriched from blood (not recorded which). These receptors originate from a man aged 35 to 55 who had recovered from COVID-19.

The V and J genes are TRBV27 and TRBJ2-2; 8 bases are a match to TRBD1. The J segment lost 1 base and the V segment lost 9 bases, leaving 1 base of the junction unmatched. In germline, CDR1 is MNHEY, CDR2 SMNVEV (reference sequence). The CDR3 runs to 13 residues. The CDR3: CASGTGNTGELFF. CDR3 in DNA: TGTGCCAGTGGGACAGGGAACACCGGGGAGCTGTTTTTT.

The V gene is TRBV5-1, the J gene TRBJ2-2; D may be TRBD2 (6 bases). In germline, CDR1 is SGHRS, CDR2 YFSETQ. This CDR3 has 12 amino acids. Between the trimmed V and J ends, which lost 6 bases and 6 bases, there was a span of 9 bases. The CDR3 DNA reads TGCGCCAGCATGGGGGAGGCCGGGGAGCTGTTTTTT. This encodes CASMGEAGELFF.

The gene calls are TRBV25-1 and TRBJ1-6; TRBD1 matches 7 bases. Trimming at V came to 6 bases and at J to 8 bases, leaving 10 bases not matched to a gene. Germline assignment: CDR1 MGHDK and CDR2 SYGVNS. This CDR3 comprises 15 residues. CDR3 sequence (DNA): TGTGCCAGCAGCCAATCCGAGACAGGGTATTCACCCCTCCACTTT. Translating gives CASSQSETGYSPLHF.

The chain is built from TRBV19 and TRBJ2-3; D might be TRBD1 (5 bases). CDR3 length: 16 residues. CDR1 and CDR2 (germline): LNHDA, SQIVND (reference sequence). V was cut by 3 bases and J by 6 bases, with 19 bases left in between. This chain's CDR3 is CASSMVHARPGDTQYF. CDR3 DNA sequence: TGTGCCAGTAGTATGGTGCACGCCAGGCCAGGGGATACGCAGTATTTT. Using reference TRBV19 and TRBJ2-3 for the parts outside the CDR3, the full variable domain is DGGITQSPKYLFRKEGQNVTLSCEQNLNHDAMYWYRQDPGQGLRLIYYSQIVNDFQKGDIAEGYSVSREKKESFPLTVTSAQKNPTAFYLCASSMVHARPGDTQYFGPGTRLTVL.

This clone is a singleton in its sample. The chain links TRBV12-3 or TRBV12-4 to TRBJ1-1; unclear D gene. Between the trimmed V and J ends, which lost 2 bases and 2 bases, there was a span of 6 bases. The CDR3 covers 13 residues. The CDR3 nucleotides are TGTGCCAGCAGTTTACTAATCAACACTGAAGCTTTCTTT. As protein: CASSLLINTEAFF.

The J gene is TRBJ1-5, the V gene TRBV24-1; 10 nucleotides match TRBD1. J gave up 0 bases and V 5 bases, and 3 bases lay outside the gene matches. CDR1 is KGHDR and CDR2 is SFDVKD in the germline V gene. CDR3 length: 16 amino acids. CDR3 bases: TGTGCCACCAGTGCTGGGGACAGGGGTAGCAATCAGCCCCAGCATTTT. As protein: CATSAGDRGSNQPQHF.

The chain is built from TRBV5-4 and TRBJ2-1, with 7 bases aligning to TRBD1. Germline CDR1 SGHNT, CDR2 YYREEE (reference sequence). This CDR3 has 14 residues. With V trimmed by 2 bases and J by 6 bases, 5 bases remained unmatched. The CDR3 is CASSFTGVGNEQFF. CDR3 sequence (DNA): TGTGCCAGCAGCTTCACAGGGGTGGGCAATGAGCAGTTCTTC. Based on the CDR3 plus reference TRBV5-4 and TRBJ2-1, the full variable domain is ETGVTQSPTHLIKTRGQQVTLRCSSQSGHNTVSWYQQALGQGPQFIFQYYREEENGRGNFPPRFSGLQFPNYSSELNVNALELDDSALYLCASSFTGVGNEQFFGPGTRLTVL.

The chain has TRBV19 and TRBJ1-5; D may be TRBD1 (5 bases). The V end lost 4 bases, the J end lost 3 bases, and 13 bases lay between the germline ends. CDR1 LNHDA and CDR2 SQIVND come from the germline V gene (reference sequence). The CDR3 has 15 amino acids. The DNA for the CDR3 is TGTGCCAGTAGTACGCCGGGACTCTTCAATCAGCCCCAGCATTTT. Protein sequence: CASSTPGLFNQPQHF.

The table lists this clone with a count of one. This chain connects TRBV28 to TRBJ2-7; D is uncertain. Trimming shortened V by 5 bases and J by 4 bases, and 15 bases separated the two germline ends. There are 14 residues in the CDR3. From germline, CDR1 is MDHEN and CDR2 SYDVKM. The CDR3 region has the DNA TGTGCCAGCAGTACCCGCGCCCCTCCTTACGAGCAGTACTTC. It is translated as CASSTRAPPYEQYF.

The chain employs TRBV15 and TRBJ2-3; the match to TRBD2 covers 10 bases. Losses at the gene ends were 0 bases for V and 4 bases for J; bases not matched to a gene: 7. This CDR3 contains 17 residues. CDR1 LNHNV and CDR2 YYDKDF come from the germline V gene (reference sequence). CDR3: CATSRDQSLAGADTQYF. DNA for the CDR3: TGTGCCACCAGCAGAGATCAATCGCTAGCGGGAGCAGATACGCAGTATTTT.

The rearrangement links TRBV28 to TRBJ1-2; weak D call: TRBD1 (6 bases). Germline loops: CDR1 MDHEN, CDR2 SYDVKM. The V and J ends lost 6 bases and 4 bases respectively, with 12 bases between them. CDR3 length: 13 amino acids. The CDR3 region has the DNA TGTGCCAGCAGACGAGACAGGTCCTATGGCTACACCTTC. Its protein is CASRRDRSYGYTF.

This chain connects TRBV5-1 to TRBJ2-1; possible D gene TRBD1, 5 bases. V shed 2 bases and J shed 9 bases, with 15 bases lying between them. Germline V gives CDR1 SGHRS, CDR2 YFSETQ. The CDR3 length is 14 residues. This CDR3 is CASSFVGVTGEQFF. The CDR3 DNA reads as TGCGCCAGCAGCTTCGTTGGGGTAACAGGTGAGCAGTTCTTC.

The chain is built from TRBV28 and TRBJ1-4; 8 bases map to TRBD1. The CDR3 is made up of 14 amino acids. The germline V gene encodes CDR1 MDHEN and CDR2 SYDVKM. V gave up 7 bases and J gave up 7 bases; unmatched junction bases: 8. DNA of the CDR3: TGTGCCAGCACCACCCAGGGGGCCGGTGAAAAACTGTTTTTT. This translates into CASTTQGAGEKLFF.

This chain uses TRBV9 with TRBJ2-7; TRBD2 aligns across 7 bases. Germline V lookup: CDR1 SGDLS, CDR2 YYNGEE. The V gene end was trimmed by 4 bases and the J gene end by 5 bases; junction bases not matched to a gene: 0. The length of the CDR3 is 11 residues. The CDR3 loop reads CASSRGDEQYF. CDR3 DNA sequence: TGTGCCAGCAGCCGGGGGGACGAGCAGTACTTC.

The V call is TRBV30, the J call TRBJ2-1; D possibly corresponds to TRBD2 (5 bases). CDR1 and CDR2 (germline): GTSNPN, SVGIG (reference sequence). The CDR3 length is 11 residues. Trimming shortened V by 1 base and J by 12 bases, and 10 bases separated the two germline ends. The CDR3 sequence: CAWSEMGRQFF. The CDR3 nucleotides are TGTGCCTGGAGTGAGATGGGGAGGCAGTTCTTC.

The gene calls are TRBV28 and TRBJ2-4; maybe TRBD1 (6 bases). Germline V gene lookup returns CDR1 MDHEN and CDR2 SYDVKM. V shed 4 bases and J shed 9 bases, with 16 bases lying between them. The CDR3 consists of 14 residues. The CDR3 spells CASSSHRVRSIQYF. CDR3 in DNA: TGTGCCAGCAGTTCCCACAGGGTCCGCTCCATTCAGTACTTC.

J is TRBJ1-1 and V is TRBV19; D remains unclear. CDR3 length: 13 amino acids. Germline assignment: CDR1 LNHDA and CDR2 SQIVND (reference sequence). Trimming left V 7 bases short and J 4 bases short, with 13 bases between. This CDR3 reads CASKDEGSTEAFF. CDR3 DNA sequence: TGTGCCAGTAAGGACGAAGGGAGCACTGAAGCTTTCTTT.

V is TRBV6-5 and J is TRBJ1-2, with D maybe TRBD1 (6 bases). Germline assignment: CDR1 MNHEY and CDR2 SVGAGI. The CDR3 length is 12 residues. Trimming took off 4 bases at V and 8 bases at J, with 11 bases between the two ends. CDR3 sequence (DNA): TGTGCCAGCAGTTCACAGGGAACGGGCTACACCTTC. This gives the protein CASSSQGTGYTF.

This clone has just one count. V gene TRBV9 combines with J gene TRBJ1-1; tentatively, D is TRBD1 (5 bases). Germline values: CDR1 SGDLS, CDR2 YYNGEE. The CDR3 runs 11 residues. V shed 7 bases and J shed 5 bases, with 9 bases lying between them. The CDR3 region is CASGRGTEAFF. The CDR3 DNA reads TGTGCCAGCGGAAGGGGAACTGAAGCTTTCTTT.

The chain links TRBV28 to TRBJ2-2, with TRBD2 as a possible D gene (7 bases). CDR3 length: 15 amino acids. CDR1 is MDHEN and CDR2 is SYDVKM in the germline V gene. Trimming took 5 bases from V and 7 from J, leaving 17 bases between them. The CDR3 protein is CASSPQRGADGELFF. The CDR3 DNA is TGTGCCAGCAGTCCCCAACGGGGGGCTGACGGGGAGCTGTTTTTT.

The chain combines TRBV28 with TRBJ2-5, with 10 bases lining up with TRBD1. J lost 4 bases, V lost 1 base, and 3 bases had no gene match. The CDR3 extends over 15 amino acids. The V gene's germline CDR1 is MDHEN and CDR2 SYDVKM. CDR3 DNA: TGTGCCAGCAGTTTATTGGGGGACAGGGGAGAGACCCAGTACTTC. This codes for CASSLLGDRGETQYF.

This chain joins TRBV10-3 and TRBJ1-6; D may be TRBD1 (5 bases). The CDR3 totals 15 residues. CDR1 is ENHRY, CDR2 SYGVKD, per germline. V was cut by 11 bases and J by 7 bases, with 21 bases left in between. For the CDR3, the DNA is TGTGCCTCAAAGGGTGCGGGGCTAGGGAATTCACCCCTCCACTTT. This translates into CASKGAGLGNSPLHF.

The chain carries TRBV15 and TRBJ2-7; TRBD1 matches at 9 bases. Germline CDR1 reads LNHNV; CDR2 reads YYDKDF (reference sequence). This CDR3 contains 15 residues. V lost 3 bases, J lost 3 bases, and 6 bases stayed unmatched. CDR3 residues: CATSSPGTGYYEQYF. In DNA form, the CDR3 reads TGTGCCACCAGCAGTCCGGGGACAGGGTACTACGAGCAGTACTTC. Full variable domain (missing parts from reference TRBV15 and TRBJ2-7): DAMVIQNPRYQVTQFGKPVTLSCSQTLNHNVMYWYQQKSSQAPKLLFHYYDKDFNNEADTPDNFQSRRPNTSFCFLDIRSPGLGDTAMYLCATSSPGTGYYEQYFGPGTRLTVT.